This TCR beta chain was observed in a study of monozygotic twins with inflammatory bowel disease. Notes on the study in general: Repertoire similarity did not differ between concordant and discordant twins, possibly owing to limited power. Different subtypes (of T cells) could not be told apart from one another.

One blood sample of roughly 2.5 ml was taken from each donor. One entry per CDR3 protein, without DNA, is what TCRdb gives after re-calling the 5' RACE reads. The sample table sets out some 400,000 distinct CDR3 sequences. Comments on this clonotype: Its antigen is undetermined.

This receptor was taken from a human donor with ulcerative colitis or Crohn's disease, or a healthy co-twin of an affected twin (not recorded which). The sequenced sample was blood.

CDR3 in amino acids: CASSLVPAQSYEQYF. The rearrangement links TRBV7-2 to TRBJ2-7. Germline CDR1 reads SGHTA; CDR2 reads FQGNSA. The CDR3 sequence is 15 residues long. The full variable domain, with the rest looked up from reference TRBV7-2 and TRBJ2-7, is GAGVSQSPSNKVTEKGKDVELRCDPISGHTALYWYRQSLGQGLEFLIYFQGNSAPDKSGLPSDRFSAERTGGSVSTLTIQRTQQEDSAVYLCASSLVPAQSYEQYFGPGTRLTVT.